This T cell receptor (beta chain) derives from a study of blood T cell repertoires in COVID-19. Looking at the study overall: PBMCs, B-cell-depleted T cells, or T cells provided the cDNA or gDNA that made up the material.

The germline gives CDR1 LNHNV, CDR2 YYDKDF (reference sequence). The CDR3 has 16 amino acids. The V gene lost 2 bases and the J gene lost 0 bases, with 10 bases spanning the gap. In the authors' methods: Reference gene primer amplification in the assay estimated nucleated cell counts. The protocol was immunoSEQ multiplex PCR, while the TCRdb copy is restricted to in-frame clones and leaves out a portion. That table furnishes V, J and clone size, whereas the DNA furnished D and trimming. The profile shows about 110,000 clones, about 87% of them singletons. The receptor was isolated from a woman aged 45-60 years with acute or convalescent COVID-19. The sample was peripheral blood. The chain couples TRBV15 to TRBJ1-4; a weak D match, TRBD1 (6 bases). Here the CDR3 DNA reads TGTGCCACCAGCAGAATAGCAGGGGCAACTAATGAAAAACTGTTTTTT. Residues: CATSRIAGATNEKLFF.